The sequence of this T cell receptor (beta chain) was determined in a study of Ad26.COV2.S vaccination and SARS-CoV-2 variants. The V segment lost 4 bases and the J segment 3 bases; nucleotides outside the gene matches: 8. Looked up from germline, CDR1 is SGHRS and CDR2 is YFSETQ. The CDR3 covers 15 residues. This clone was detected once. The target antigen is unknown. General study points: Vaccine recipients and placebo recipients showed similar non-spike TCR breadth.

TCRdb's table, derived via immunoSEQ multiplex PCR, lists solely in-frame clones and lacks some. The sample lists more than 150,000 clones; roughly 85% were seen once. The V gene is TRBV5-1, the J gene TRBJ2-7, with 9 bases lining up with TRBD1. Sample: peripheral blood, taken after recovery from COVID-19. The receptor's source is a human donor who had recovered from COVID-19. For the CDR3, the DNA is TGCGCCAGCAGCCCAACCGGGACAGGGTTCTACGAGCAGTACTTC. Encoded protein: CASSPTGTGFYEQYF.